Only one count was recorded for the clone carrying this TCR beta chain. This sample was taken from a study of shared clonotypes between healthy human individuals. Germline V gives CDR1 SGHTA, CDR2 FQGNSA. Trimming cost V 6 bases and J 2 bases, with 17 bases left between them. There are 15 residues in the CDR3. The protocol was immunoSEQ multiplex PCR, while the TCRdb copy is restricted to in-frame clones and leaves out a portion. Of a few million clones in the sample, approximately 95% were seen once. It was into CD45RA+ naive and CD45RA-negative memory subsets that the CD4+ cells were split. This clonotype was sampled from a young man in good health. Some clones in this sample may be carry-over from other donors' samples. Material for sequencing was naive CD4+ T cells from PBMCs. Stated subset: CD45RA+ positively selected. The rearrangement joins TRBV7-2 to TRBJ2-7; either TRBD1 or TRBD2 may fit D (5 bases each). CDR3 DNA: TGTGCCAGCAGGGACTGGGGGACGTTAACCTACGAGCAGTACTTC. As protein: CASRDWGTLTYEQYF. Complete variable domain (other parts from reference TRBV7-2 and TRBJ2-7): GAGVSQSPSNKVTEKGKDVELRCDPISGHTALYWYRQSLGQGLEFLIYFQGNSAPDKSGLPSDRFSAERTGGSVSTLTIQRTQQEDSAVYLCASRDWGTLTYEQYFGPGTRLTVT.